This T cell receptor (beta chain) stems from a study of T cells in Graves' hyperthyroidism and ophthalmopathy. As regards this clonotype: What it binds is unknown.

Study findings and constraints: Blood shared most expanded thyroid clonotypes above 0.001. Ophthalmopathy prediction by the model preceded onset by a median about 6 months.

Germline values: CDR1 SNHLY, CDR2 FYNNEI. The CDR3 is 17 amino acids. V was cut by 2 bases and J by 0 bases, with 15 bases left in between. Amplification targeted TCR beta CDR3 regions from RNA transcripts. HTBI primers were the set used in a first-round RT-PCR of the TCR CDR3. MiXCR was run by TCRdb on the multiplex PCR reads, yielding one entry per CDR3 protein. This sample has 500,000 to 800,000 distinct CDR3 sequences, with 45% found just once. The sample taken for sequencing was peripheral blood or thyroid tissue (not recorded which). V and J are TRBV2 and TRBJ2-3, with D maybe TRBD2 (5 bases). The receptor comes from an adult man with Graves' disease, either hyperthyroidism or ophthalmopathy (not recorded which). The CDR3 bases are TGTGCCAGCAGTGAACCTTTTCGGGGTTTTAGCACAGATACGCAGTATTTT. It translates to CASSEPFRGFSTDTQYF. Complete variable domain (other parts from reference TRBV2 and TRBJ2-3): EPEVTQTPSHQVTQMGQEVILRCVPISNHLYFYWYRQILGQKVEFLVSFYNNEISEKSEIFDDQFSVERPDGSNFTLKIRSTKLEDSAMYFCASSEPFRGFSTDTQYFGPGTRLTVL.